The 31 T cell receptor beta chains listed next were all sequenced from one sample in a study of blood T cell repertoires in COVID-19. This table comes from immunoSEQ multiplex PCR, and its TCRdb copy is limited to in-frame clones, with some not included. The sample holds 110,000 to 150,000 clones, 70% to 90% seen once. Sequenced sample: peripheral blood. These receptors were obtained from a man aged 45-65 years with acute or convalescent COVID-19.

The rearrangement joins TRBV7-6 to TRBJ2-5; 10 bases map to TRBD2. Germline lookup yields CDR1 SGHVS and CDR2 FNYEAQ. Unmatched junction bases numbered 8, after V lost 4 bases and J lost 0 bases. The length of the CDR3 is 17 residues. CDR3 sequence (DNA): TGTGCCAGCAGCTCCAGCCAGCGGGGGGGATACCAAGAGACCCAGTACTTC. Translating gives CASSSSQRGGYQETQYF.

The chain links TRBV18 to TRBJ1-4; 7 bases line up with TRBD1. Per the germline V gene, CDR1 is KGHSH and CDR2 is LQKENI. The CDR3 is 15 residues long. The junction had 6 bases not matched to a gene; V was cut back by 1 base and J by 7 bases. The CDR3 nucleotides read TGTGCCAGCTCACCACAGGGGGCTGAGGTTGAAAAACTGTTTTTT. This encodes CASSPQGAEVEKLFF.

V gene TRBV3-1 (or the pseudogene TRBV3-2) combines with J gene TRBJ2-5; TRBD2 matches 8 bases. V was clipped by 0 bases and J by 0 bases; unmatched bases: 3. The CDR3 length is 16 residues. The germline CDR1 and CDR2 sequences are LGHDT and YNNKEL (reference sequence). CDR3 DNA: TGTGCCAGCAGCCAAGAAGCGGGGGTGTACCAAGAGACCCAGTACTTC. Translated, it gives CASSQEAGVYQETQYF.

In its sample, this clone was seen a few times. The chain employs TRBV15 and TRBJ2-7; no clear D gene. V shed 1 base and J shed 2 bases, with 15 bases lying between them. Germline values: CDR1 LNHNV, CDR2 YYDKDF (reference sequence). The CDR3 has 16 residues. CDR3 sequence reads: CATSRAPGSAPYEQYF. Here the CDR3 DNA reads TGTGCCACCAGCAGAGCGCCGGGTTCTGCACCCTACGAGCAGTACTTC.

The chain is built from TRBV10-3 and TRBJ2-2; 8 bases map to TRBD1. CDR3 size: 12 residues. Germline-derived CDR1 and CDR2 are ENHRY and SYGVKD. The J segment lost 7 bases and the V segment lost 11 bases, leaving 6 bases of the junction unmatched. CDR3 region: CASGQGGGELFF. CDR3 in DNA: TGTGCCTCAGGACAGGGCGGCGGGGAGCTGTTTTTT.

V is TRBV11-3 and J is TRBJ1-1, with D perhaps TRBD1 (5 bases). The CDR3 has 15 residues. Germline V gene data show CDR1 as SGHNT and CDR2 as YENEEA. V lost 4 bases, J lost 5 bases, and 17 bases lay in between. The CDR3: CASSSRVSQDTEAFF. The DNA for the CDR3 is TGTGCCAGCAGCTCCAGGGTTTCTCAGGATACTGAAGCTTTCTTT.

This sequence joins TRBV5-1 and TRBJ1-4, with 10 bases matching TRBD1. Germline V lookup: CDR1 SGHRS, CDR2 YFSETQ. Trimming cost V 4 bases and J 7 bases; bases outside gene matches: 4. The CDR3 has 14 amino acids. This chain's CDR3 is CASSPGTGVEKLFF. The DNA for the CDR3 is TGCGCCAGCAGCCCCGGGACAGGGGTTGAAAAACTGTTTTTT.

V and J are TRBV6-1 and TRBJ2-7; tentatively, D is TRBD1 (7 bases). Germline V lookup: CDR1 MNHNS, CDR2 SASEGT. The CDR3 runs to 15 residues. V was clipped by 0 bases and J by 6 bases, with 15 bases between them. CDR3 coding DNA: TGTGCCAGCAGTGAAGCGCTTGGAGGGGGCAGCGAGCAGTACTTC. Amino acids: CASSEALGGGSEQYF.

The table lists this clone with a few counts. The chain links TRBV27 to TRBJ2-3; D might be TRBD2 (6 bases). The CDR3 runs 15 residues. The V and J ends lost 6 bases and 7 bases respectively, with 20 bases between them. Looked up from germline, CDR1 is MNHEY and CDR2 is SMNVEV (reference sequence). Here the CDR3 reads CASSPGTLWWYTQYF. CDR3 bases: TGTGCCAGCAGCCCCGGGACTCTTTGGTGGTATACGCAGTATTTT.

This clone was counted a few times. V is TRBV2 and J is TRBJ2-3; a possible D gene is TRBD2 (5 bases). Germline loops: CDR1 SNHLY, CDR2 FYNNEI. V was shortened by 4 bases and J by 8 bases, with 16 bases between the two germline ends. This CDR3 is built from 14 residues. The CDR3 is CASSAGMGMGTQYF. The CDR3 DNA sequence: TGTGCCAGCAGTGCCGGGATGGGCATGGGTACGCAGTATTTT.

The chain recombines TRBV15 with TRBJ2-3, with D possibly matching TRBD2 (6 bases). Trimming took off 5 bases at V and 8 bases at J, with 17 bases between the two ends. This CDR3 has 14 amino acids. Germline V gene sequence: CDR1 LNHNV, CDR2 YYDKDF (reference sequence). The CDR3 bases are TGTGCCACCAGCGGAGGCACTCTCGGGGGTACGCAGTATTTT. Its translation: CATSGGTLGGTQYF.

This clone was seen only a few times. This chain links TRBV7-9 with TRBJ1-2; a possible D gene is TRBD1 (6 bases). This CDR3 contains 16 residues. CDR1 and CDR2 from the germline V gene are SEHNR and FQNEAQ (reference sequence). V was cut by 4 bases and J by 0 bases, with 15 bases left in between. The CDR3 bases are TGTGCCAGCAGCTCGCGCCGGACAGAGACTAACTATGGCTACACCTTC. Amino acids: CASSSRRTETNYGYTF.

This chain links TRBV5-6 with TRBJ2-7, with TRBD1 matching over 7 bases. The CDR3 extends over 15 amino acids. V lost 2 bases to trimming and J lost 5 bases; unmatched junction nucleotides: 10. Germline V gene lookup returns CDR1 SGHDT and CDR2 YYEEEE. The CDR3: CASSFLDRVKDEQYF. Here the CDR3 DNA reads TGTGCCAGCAGCTTCCTTGACAGGGTTAAGGACGAGCAGTACTTC.

The chain carries TRBV30 and TRBJ1-3; D is uncertain. This CDR3 region has 15 residues. Germline V gene sequence: CDR1 GTSNPN, CDR2 SVGIG (reference sequence). V was cut by 1 base and J by 4 bases, with 14 bases left in between. The CDR3 spells CAWSGRLSRGNTIYF. CDR3 bases: TGTGCCTGGAGTGGGAGGCTCTCTAGGGGAAACACCATATATTTT.

This chain links TRBV5-1 with TRBJ2-1; tentative D call: TRBD1 (6 bases). CDR1 and CDR2 (germline): SGHRS, YFSETQ. The V end was cut by 0 bases, the J end by 4 bases, with 14 bases between. This CDR3 has 16 residues. This chain's CDR3 is CASSLVPGDAYNEQFF. In DNA form, the CDR3 reads TGCGCCAGCAGCTTGGTCCCAGGGGATGCGTACAATGAGCAGTTCTTC.

The chain joins TRBV28 to TRBJ1-1; D uncertain. Germline loops: CDR1 MDHEN, CDR2 SYDVKM. Trimming left V 3 bases short and J 0 bases short, with 14 bases between. The CDR3 totals 16 residues. CDR3 sequence reads: CASSFGWSAMNTEAFF. Written as DNA, the CDR3 is TGTGCCAGCAGTTTCGGATGGAGCGCGATGAACACTGAAGCTTTCTTT.

The V and J genes are TRBV7-3 and TRBJ1-2, with 7 bases that match TRBD1. The J segment lost 6 bases and the V segment lost 1 base, leaving 11 bases of the junction unmatched. CDR1 and CDR2 from the germline V gene are SGHTA and FQGTGA. The CDR3 length is 16 residues. The CDR3 protein is CASSLMGGTGVNGYTF. The DNA of the CDR3 is TGTGCCAGCAGCTTAATGGGGGGCACAGGGGTTAATGGCTACACCTTC. The variable domain in full, completed from reference TRBV7-3 and TRBJ1-2, reads GAGVSQTPSNKVTEKGKYVELRCDPISGHTALYWYRQSLGQGPEFLIYFQGTGAADDSGLPNDRFFAVRPEGSVSTLKIQRTERGDSAVYLCASSLMGGTGVNGYTFGSGTRLTVV.

This clone occurred once. The gene calls are TRBV11-2 and TRBJ2-7; tentatively, D is TRBD2 (5 bases). CDR3 size: 15 residues. Germline V CDR1 and CDR2: SGHAT, FQNNGV. V was clipped by 1 base and J by 1 base, with 11 bases between them. CDR3: CASSLAGTGSYEQYF. Here the CDR3 DNA reads TGTGCCAGCAGCTTAGCGGGAACCGGGTCCTACGAGCAGTACTTC.

The genes are TRBV6-1 and TRBJ2-1, with 7 bases identical to TRBD1. The CDR3 is made up of 16 amino acids. From germline, CDR1 is MNHNS and CDR2 SASEGT. Trimming removed 4 bases from V and 10 bases from J; junction bases left unmatched: 16. CDR3 protein: CASSGHRGTVSGEQFF. The DNA of the CDR3 is TGTGCCAGCAGTGGCCACAGGGGTACGGTCTCGGGGGAGCAGTTCTTC.

The V and J genes are TRBV2 and TRBJ1-4, with D possibly matching TRBD1 (5 bases). The germline V gene has CDR1 SNHLY and CDR2 FYNNEI. This CDR3 spans 15 amino acids. The V and J ends lost 11 bases and 3 bases respectively, with 19 bases between them. CDR3 amino acids: CALKPNGGSNEKLFF. CDR3 in DNA: TGTGCCTTGAAACCAAACGGGGGATCTAATGAAAAACTGTTTTTT.

This clone occurred many times. The rearrangement joins TRBV29-1 to TRBJ2-7, with TRBD1 matching over 10 bases. Trimming cost V 3 bases and J 6 bases; bases outside gene matches: 8. CDR1 SQVTM and CDR2 ANQGSEA come from the germline V gene. This CDR3 spans 14 amino acids. The CDR3 coding sequence is TGCAGCGTTGAGCCCGACAGGGGGCCCAGCGAGCAGTACTTC. Its protein is CSVEPDRGPSEQYF.

This chain joins TRBV9 and TRBJ2-5, with 8 bases lining up with TRBD2. V trimming: 1 base; J trimming: 4 bases; junction bases outside the gene matches: 18. The CDR3 contains 19 residues. From germline, CDR1 is SGDLS and CDR2 YYNGEE. CDR3 DNA sequence: TGTGCCAGCAGCGTAACCATCGGGGGGGACTCTTACGGCATAGAGACCCAGTACTTC. It is translated as CASSVTIGGDSYGIETQYF. Complete variable domain (other parts from reference TRBV9 and TRBJ2-5): DSGVTQTPKHLITATGQRVTLRCSPRSGDLSVYWYQQSLDQGLQFLIQYYNGEERAKGNILERFSAQQFPDLHSELNLSSLELGDSALYFCASSVTIGGDSYGIETQYFGPGTRLLVL.

The genes are TRBV5-1 and TRBJ2-2; weak D call: TRBD2 (5 bases). Trimming removed 2 bases from V and 2 bases from J, with 13 bases in between. CDR1 is SGHRS and CDR2 is YFSETQ in the germline V gene. This CDR3 has 16 residues. The CDR3 loop reads CASSFIAGGNTGELFF. The CDR3 nucleotides read TGCGCCAGCAGCTTTATCGCAGGAGGAAACACCGGGGAGCTGTTTTTT.

V usage is TRBV15 and J usage is TRBJ1-5; a possible D gene is TRBD1 (6 bases). This CDR3 region has 15 residues. Trimming shortened V by 5 bases and J by 0 bases, and 11 bases separated the two germline ends. The germline V gene has CDR1 LNHNV and CDR2 YYDKDF (reference sequence). The CDR3 DNA reads TGTGCCACCAGCGAGACAGGAGATAGCAATCAGCCCCAGCATTTT. The encoded protein is CATSETGDSNQPQHF.

This chain uses TRBV4-1 with TRBJ2-1; 9 bases match TRBD2. V dropped 1 base and J dropped 8; count of bases not matched to a gene: 9. This CDR3 is 16 amino acids long. Germline CDR1 and CDR2: MGHRA and YSYEKL. CDR3 amino acids: CASSQGPAGGLYEQFF. CDR3 sequence (DNA): TGCGCCAGCAGCCAAGGTCCAGCGGGGGGACTTTATGAGCAGTTCTTC.

The chain joins TRBV7-6 to TRBJ2-7; possible D gene TRBD1, 6 bases. This CDR3 comprises 17 residues. Trimming removed 5 bases at V and 0 bases at J, with 20 bases between. CDR1 and CDR2 from the germline V gene are SGHVS and FNYEAQ. The CDR3, as DNA: TGTGCCAGCAGCCAAAAGGTAACAGGGAAGAGCTCCTACGAGCAGTACTTC. The encoded protein is CASSQKVTGKSSYEQYF.

This chain uses TRBV10-3 with TRBJ2-7, with 8 positions matching TRBD1. Germline lookup yields CDR1 ENHRY and CDR2 SYGVKD. The ends lost 6 bases at V and 2 bases at J; junction bases unmatched: 9. The CDR3 is made up of 15 amino acids. CDR3 nucleotide sequence: TGTGCCATCAGGGCCGGGACAGGCTTTACCTACGAGCAGTACTTC. This sequence encodes CAIRAGTGFTYEQYF.

This clone turned up a few times. This sequence joins TRBV19 and TRBJ1-1; D may be TRBD1 (5 bases). This CDR3 is 16 amino acids long. Germline CDR1 reads LNHDA; CDR2 reads SQIVND (reference sequence). V lost 3 bases to trimming and J lost 1 base, with 15 bases between them. The CDR3 region is CASSIMAGVGNTEAFF. The CDR3 nucleotides read TGTGCCAGTAGTATTATGGCGGGGGTGGGGAACACTGAAGCTTTCTTT. The full variable domain, in which reference TRBV19 and TRBJ1-1 provide the parts outside the CDR3, is DGGITQSPKYLFRKEGQNVTLSCEQNLNHDAMYWYRQDPGQGLRLIYYSQIVNDFQKGDIAEGYSVSREKKESFPLTVTSAQKNPTAFYLCASSIMAGVGNTEAFFGQGTRLTVV.

The V and J genes are TRBV7-9 and TRBJ1-6; 8 nucleotides match TRBD1. Per the germline V gene, CDR1 is SEHNR and CDR2 is FQNEAQ (reference sequence). The ends lost 5 bases at V and 10 bases at J; junction bases unmatched: 10. The CDR3 is 15 residues long. CDR3 sequence: CASSLETGVWSPLHF. CDR3 bases: TGTGCCAGCAGCCTAGAGACAGGGGTATGGTCACCCCTCCACTTT.

This chain uses TRBV28 with TRBJ2-1; TRBD2 matches 7 bases. Per the germline V gene, CDR1 is MDHEN and CDR2 is SYDVKM. This CDR3 has 19 amino acids. V was pared by 6 bases and J by 0 bases, with 17 bases of the junction left unmatched. In nucleotides, the CDR3 is TGTGCCAGCAGCCCTAGCGGTTCTCCGGCGGGCCACTCCTACAATGAGCAGTTCTTC. Translated: CASSPSGSPAGHSYNEQFF.

V and J are TRBV28 and TRBJ2-1; the match to TRBD2 covers 9 bases. Germline CDR1 reads MDHEN; CDR2 reads SYDVKM. The CDR3 is made up of 15 amino acids. Losses at the gene ends were 5 bases for V and 12 bases for J; bases not matched to a gene: 14. In DNA, the CDR3 is TGTGCCAGCAGTCGAAGCTTGGGACTAGCAGCTATGCAGTTCTTC. Its translation is CASSRSLGLAAMQFF.